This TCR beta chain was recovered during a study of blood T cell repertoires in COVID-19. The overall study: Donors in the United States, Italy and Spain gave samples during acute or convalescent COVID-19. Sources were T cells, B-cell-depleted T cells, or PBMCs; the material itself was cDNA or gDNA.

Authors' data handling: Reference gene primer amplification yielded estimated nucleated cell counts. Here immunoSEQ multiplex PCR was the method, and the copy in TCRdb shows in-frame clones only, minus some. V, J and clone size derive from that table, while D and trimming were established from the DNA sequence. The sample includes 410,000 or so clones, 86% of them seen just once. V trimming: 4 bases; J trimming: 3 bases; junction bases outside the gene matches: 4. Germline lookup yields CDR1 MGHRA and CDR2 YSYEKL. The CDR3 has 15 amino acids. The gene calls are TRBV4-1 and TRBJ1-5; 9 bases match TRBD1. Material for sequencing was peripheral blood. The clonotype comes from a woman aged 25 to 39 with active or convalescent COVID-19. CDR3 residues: CASSRTGVNNQPQHF. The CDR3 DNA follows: TGCGCCAGCAGCCGGACAGGGGTCAACAATCAGCCCCAGCATTTT.